Presented here are 19 T cell receptor beta chains from one specimen sequenced in a study of metastatic and nonmetastatic thyroid tumors (dated by TCRdb to about 2020). Libraries were made using PCR. The sequencing machine was an Illumina HiSeq 4000. TCRdb's own reprocessing of the public reads used fastp at Q25 and MiXCR and kept productive beta chains. This sample lists approximately 74,000 clones; 13% to 15% were detected once. 5% to 8% of the sample rests with the top ten. No patient had received any treatment before thyroid surgery. The source material was blood. Receptors originate from a male donor with papillary thyroid cancer or a benign thyroid nodule (not recorded which). Some clones in this sample may be carry-over from other donors' samples.

This clone was observed at least ten times. This chain joins TRBV10-3 and TRBJ2-5, with TRBD2 identical over 7 bases. Germline CDR1 reads ENHRY; CDR2 reads SYGVKD. This CDR3 has 13 residues. Trimming at V came to 9 bases and at J to 5 bases, leaving 9 bases not matched to a gene. Here the CDR3 reads CAMSGEPGETQYF. For the CDR3, the DNA is TGTGCCATGAGCGGGGAGCCTGGGGAGACCCAGTACTTC.

At least ten counts were recorded for this clone. V and J are TRBV20-1 and TRBJ2-2, with D maybe TRBD2 (5 bases). Germline V CDR1 and CDR2: DFQATT, SNEGSKA (reference sequence). The V end lost 6 bases, the J end lost 2 bases, and 13 bases lay between the germline ends. The CDR3 is made up of 14 amino acids. The CDR3 loop reads CSARPGVNTGELFF. CDR3 in DNA: TGCAGTGCCCGGCCCGGGGTTAACACCGGGGAGCTGTTTTTT.

The V call is TRBV11-3, the J call TRBJ1-1, with 7 bases fitting TRBD1. CDR3 size: 15 residues. The germline gives CDR1 SGHNT, CDR2 YENEEA. The V gene end was trimmed by 5 bases and the J gene end by 0 bases; junction bases not matched to a gene: 6. CDR3 residues: CASSVPGQLNTEAFF. In DNA form, the CDR3 reads TGTGCCAGCAGCGTACCGGGACAGCTGAACACTGAAGCTTTCTTT.

The rearrangement uses TRBV6-6 and TRBJ2-7, with TRBD1 identical over 8 bases. Germline trimming cut 2 bases from V and 5 bases from J; bases unmatched to any gene: 14. From germline, CDR1 is MNHNY and CDR2 SVGAGI (reference sequence). The CDR3 loop spans 17 amino acids. CDR3 bases: TGTGCCAGCAGTTACCGCGGACAGGGTAGATTTGGCCACGAGCAGTACTTC. Protein product: CASSYRGQGRFGHEQYF.

This clone was recorded at least ten times. The rearrangement uses TRBV28 and TRBJ2-3, with D tentatively TRBD2 (6 bases). V gave up 5 bases and J gave up 5 bases, with 17 bases separating them. The CDR3 is 15 residues long. From germline, CDR1 is MDHEN and CDR2 SYDVKM. For the CDR3, the DNA is TGTGCCAGCAGTCCCGCCGGGCGGGAAATAGATACGCAGTATTTT. As protein: CASSPAGREIDTQYF.

This chain connects TRBV9 to TRBJ1-6; D unresolved. In germline, CDR1 is SGDLS, CDR2 YYNGEE. This CDR3 has 14 residues. V was clipped by 3 bases and J by 8 bases, with 12 bases between them. DNA for the CDR3: TGTGCCAGCAGCGGGTACAGCGATTATTCACCCCTCCACTTT. Encoded protein: CASSGYSDYSPLHF.

This clone has a count of ten or more. The J gene is TRBJ2-2, the V gene TRBV12-3 or TRBV12-4, with D unclear. Trimming stripped 6 bases from V and 2 bases from J, with 10 bases between. The CDR3 sequence is 14 residues long. The CDR3, as DNA: TGTGCCAGCAGCCAAAATAGAAACACCGGGGAGCTGTTTTTT. Translation: CASSQNRNTGELFF.

This clone has a count of ten or more. The chain recombines TRBV6-2 or TRBV6-3 with TRBJ2-2; D call uncertain. This CDR3 has 15 amino acids. V dropped 7 bases and J dropped 5 bases, with 17 bases sitting between them. Germline assignment: CDR1 MNHEY and CDR2 SVGEGT. CDR3 amino acids: CASTTRAEPTGELFF. The DNA of the CDR3 is TGTGCCAGCACAACAAGGGCAGAGCCAACCGGGGAGCTGTTTTTT.

This clone was recorded many times. This chain joins TRBV27 and TRBJ2-3, with 8 nucleotides matching TRBD1. Germline values: CDR1 MNHEY, CDR2 SMNVEV (reference sequence). Losses at the gene ends were 7 bases for V and 9 bases for J; bases not matched to a gene: 12. The CDR3 sequence is 14 residues long. The CDR3 nucleotides read TGTGCCAGCACCTCAGGGGGCGGACGAAGGACGCAGTATTTT. Its translation: CASTSGGGRRTQYF.

The table lists this clone with many counts. The genes are TRBV29-1 and TRBJ2-7, with D tentatively TRBD2 (6 bases). The CDR3 spans 13 residues. The V end lost 4 bases, the J end lost 3 bases, and 13 bases lay between the germline ends. The germline V gene has CDR1 SQVTM and CDR2 ANQGSEA. In DNA form, the CDR3 reads TGCAGCGTTGTGGACACCGGGGGCTACGAGCAGTACTTC. It is translated as CSVVDTGGYEQYF.

V and J are TRBV5-1 and TRBJ1-3; D perhaps matches TRBD1 (5 bases). There are 14 residues in the CDR3. Trimming stripped 7 bases from V and 0 bases from J, with 11 bases between. Germline V gene sequence: CDR1 SGHRS, CDR2 YFSETQ. This chain's CDR3 is CASSQGLSGNTIYF. DNA of the CDR3: TGCGCCAGCTCTCAGGGACTCTCTGGAAACACCATATATTTT.

This clone was observed once. The final CDR3 position lacks the conserved phenylalanine or tryptophan, pointing to a likely read error. The rearrangement links TRBV20-1 to TRBJ1-2; TRBD1 matches at 11 bases. V dropped 0 bases and J dropped 10; count of bases not matched to a gene: 7. Germline CDR1 reads DFQATT; CDR2 reads SNEGSKA (reference sequence). This CDR3 comprises 14 residues. The DNA of the CDR3 is TGCAGTGCTAGAGATCATGGGACAGGGGGTGACTACACCATC. Its translation is CSARDHGTGGDYTI.

A word on this clone: This may stem from a read error, because a much larger clone lies one nucleotide away. J is TRBJ2-5 and V is TRBV7-7; no firm D call. Germline V gives CDR1 SSHAT, CDR2 FNYEAQ (reference sequence). This CDR3 is 13 amino acids long. In nucleotides, the CDR3 is TGTGCTAGCAGCTTAGAACTTGGAGTGACCCAGTACTTC. Encoded protein: CASSLELGVTQYF.

There are a few counts of this clone. The CDR3 is CASRDRGNNQPQHF. The CDR3 bases are TGTGCCAGCAGAGACAGGGGCAACAATCAGCCCCAGCATTTT. The V call is TRBV28, the J call TRBJ1-5; TRBD1 matches 8 bases. Germline V gene data show CDR1 as MDHEN and CDR2 as SYDVKM. The V segment lost 6 bases and the J segment 3 bases; nucleotides outside the gene matches: 4. The CDR3 length is 14 residues. Full variable domain (remainder filled in from reference TRBV28 and TRBJ1-5): DVKVTQSSRYLVKRTGEKVFLECVQDMDHENMFWYRQDPGLGLRLIYFSYDVKMKEKGDIPEGYSVSREKKERFSLILESASTNQTSMYLCASRDRGNNQPQHFGDGTRLSIL.

This clone appeared a few times. The rearrangement links TRBV6-2 or TRBV6-3 to TRBJ2-6; the D gene is possibly TRBD2 (5 bases). CDR3 length: 17 amino acids. Germline assignment: CDR1 MNHEY and CDR2 SVGEGT. V was pared by 6 bases and J by 1 base, with 16 bases between. The CDR3 loop is CASSTREQTSGANVLTF. The CDR3 DNA reads TGTGCCAGCAGCACCCGGGAACAGACTTCTGGGGCCAACGTCCTGACTTTC.

Turning to this clone: A much more abundant neighbour one base away suggests this may be a read error. The chain carries TRBV19 and TRBJ2-3; D might be TRBD1 (5 bases). The V end lost 8 bases, the J end lost 5 bases, and 20 bases lay between the germline ends. The CDR3 length is 15 residues. Per germline, CDR1 LNHDA and CDR2 SQIVND (reference sequence). The CDR3 protein is CASRAGILRGDTQYF. CDR3 DNA: TGTGCCAGTCGCGCAGGTATTTTAAGGGGAGATACGCAGTATTTT.

A note on this clone: This may be a read error: a much more frequent sequence differs by one nucleotide. The chain recombines TRBV9 with TRBJ2-7; tentatively, D is TRBD2 (5 bases). Germline V gives CDR1 SGDLS, CDR2 YYNGEE. Trimming took off 1 base at V and 7 bases at J, with 12 bases between the two ends. This CDR3 is built from 13 residues. The CDR3 region is CASSVLFGVEQYF. CDR3 DNA sequence: TGTGCCAGCAGCGTACTTTTCGGGGTGGAGCAGTACTTC.

This clone was observed a few times. The chain employs TRBV9 and TRBJ1-1; D gene ambiguous. V lost 4 bases to trimming and J lost 2 bases, with 6 bases between them. This CDR3 spans 12 amino acids. Germline CDR1 reads SGDLS; CDR2 reads YYNGEE. The CDR3 DNA follows: TGTGCCAGCAGCTCACATAACACTGAAGCTTTCTTT. It specifies CASSSHNTEAFF.

There are many counts of this clone. The V call is TRBV11-1, the J call TRBJ2-2; D is undetermined. The length of the CDR3 is 14 residues. Germline CDR1 is SGHAT and CDR2 is FQDESV (reference sequence). The ends were cut back, 6 bases at V and 3 bases at J, with 11 bases in the middle. The CDR3 protein is CASSIQIDTGELFF. CDR3 in DNA: TGTGCCAGCAGTATACAGATTGACACCGGGGAGCTGTTTTTT.